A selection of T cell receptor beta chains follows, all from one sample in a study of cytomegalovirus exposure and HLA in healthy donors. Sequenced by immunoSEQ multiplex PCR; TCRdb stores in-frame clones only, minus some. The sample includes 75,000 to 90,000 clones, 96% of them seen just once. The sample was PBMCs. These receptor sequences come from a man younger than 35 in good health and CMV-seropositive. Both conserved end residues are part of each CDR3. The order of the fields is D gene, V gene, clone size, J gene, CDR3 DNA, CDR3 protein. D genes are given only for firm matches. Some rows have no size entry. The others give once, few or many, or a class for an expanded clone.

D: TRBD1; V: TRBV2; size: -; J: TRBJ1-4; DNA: TGTGCCAGCAGTGGACAGGGAGGAGCAAAACTGTTTTTT; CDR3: CASSGQGGAKLFF
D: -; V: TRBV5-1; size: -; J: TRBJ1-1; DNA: TGCGCCAGCAGCTTGGACCCCGAGGACACTGAAGCTTTCTTT; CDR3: CASSLDPEDTEAFF
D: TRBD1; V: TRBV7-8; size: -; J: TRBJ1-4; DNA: TGTGCCAGCAGCCCCGGGACAGGGTTTGAAAAACTGTTTTTT; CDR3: CASSPGTGFEKLFF
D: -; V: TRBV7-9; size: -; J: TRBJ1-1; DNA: TGTGCCAGCAGCACCCCCCCGGGGTCGAGCACTGAAGCTTTCTTT; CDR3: CASSTPPGSSTEAFF
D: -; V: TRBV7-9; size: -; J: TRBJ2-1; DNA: TGTGCCAGCAGCCCCCAGATTGATGAGCAGTTCTTC; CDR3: CASSPQIDEQFF
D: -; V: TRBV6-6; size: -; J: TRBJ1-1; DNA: TGTGCCAGCGCAGGGTACACTGAAGCTTTCTTT; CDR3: CASAGYTEAFF
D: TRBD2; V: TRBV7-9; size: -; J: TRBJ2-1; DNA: TGTGCCAGCAGCTTCAAGGGGACTAGCGGTGAAGACTACAATGAGCAGTTCTTC; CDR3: CASSFKGTSGEDYNEQFF
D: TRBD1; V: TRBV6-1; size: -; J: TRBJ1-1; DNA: TGTGCCAGTCTCAGGGGGGAGAACACTGAAGCTTTCTTT; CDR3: CASLRGENTEAFF
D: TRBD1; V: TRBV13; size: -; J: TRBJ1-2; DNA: TGTGCCAGCAGCTCCGGGATAGGGACAGAATCCGGCTACACCTTC; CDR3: CASSSGIGTESGYTF
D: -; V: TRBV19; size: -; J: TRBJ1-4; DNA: TGTGCCAGTAGTATATCCGGGATTGGTGTGGAAAAACTGTTTTTT; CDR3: CASSISGIGVEKLFF
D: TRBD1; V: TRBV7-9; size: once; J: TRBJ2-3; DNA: TGTGCCAGCGTCCTTCGGGACAGGGGGCAAGGAGATACGCAGTATTTT; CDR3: CASVLRDRGQGDTQYF
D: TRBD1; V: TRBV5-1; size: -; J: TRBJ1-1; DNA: TGCGCCAGCGGGACAGGGACACCTAACACTGAAGCTTTCTTT; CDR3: CASGTGTPNTEAFF
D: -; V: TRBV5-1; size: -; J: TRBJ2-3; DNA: TGCGCCAGCAGCTTGGATAGAGGGATTATGACAGATACGCAGTATTTT; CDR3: CASSLDRGIMTDTQYF
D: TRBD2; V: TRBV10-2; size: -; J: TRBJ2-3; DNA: TGCGCCAGCAGTGAGTCGTATAGCGGGAGTAAAGATACGCAGTATTTT; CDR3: CASSESYSGSKDTQYF
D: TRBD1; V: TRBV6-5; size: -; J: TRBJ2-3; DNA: TGTGCCAGCACGGGGACAGGGGGTACAGATACGCAGTATTTT; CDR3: CASTGTGGTDTQYF
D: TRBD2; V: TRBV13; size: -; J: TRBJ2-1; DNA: TGTGCCAGCAGCGACGTCTGGCGGGAGAAGAGTGAGCAGTTCTTC; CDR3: CASSDVWREKSEQFF
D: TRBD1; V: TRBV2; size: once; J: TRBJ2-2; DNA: TGTGCCAGCAGGCCGACAGGGGGAACCGGGGAGCTGTTTTTT; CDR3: CASRPTGGTGELFF
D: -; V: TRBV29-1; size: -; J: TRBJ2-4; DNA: TGCAGCGTTAAACAGGGTGGCATTCAGTACTTC; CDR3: CSVKQGGIQYF
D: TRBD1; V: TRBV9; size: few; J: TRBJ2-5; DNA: TGTGCCAGCAGCGTAGGACAGGGGAGGCAAGAGACCCAGTACTTC; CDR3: CASSVGQGRQETQYF
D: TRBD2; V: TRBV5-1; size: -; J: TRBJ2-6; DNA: TGCGCCAGCGGGTCTAGCGGGAGGGGAACCGATGGGGCCAACGTCCTGACTTTC; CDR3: CASGSSGRGTDGANVLTF
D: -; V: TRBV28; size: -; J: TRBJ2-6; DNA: TGTGCCAGCGTTACAACTGGGGCCAACGTCCTGACTTTC; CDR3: CASVTTGANVLTF
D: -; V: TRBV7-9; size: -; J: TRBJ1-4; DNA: TGTGCCAGCAGCTCGAGCGGGGGAGGGCCCAATGAAAAACTGTTTTTT; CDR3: CASSSSGGGPNEKLFF
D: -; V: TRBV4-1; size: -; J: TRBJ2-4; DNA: TGCGCCAGCAGCATAGGACATGACGGCATTCAGTACTTC; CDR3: CASSIGHDGIQYF
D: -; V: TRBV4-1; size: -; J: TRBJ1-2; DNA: TGCGCCAGCAGCCAAGATCTCGGGAATTGGGGCTACACCTTC; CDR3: CASSQDLGNWGYTF
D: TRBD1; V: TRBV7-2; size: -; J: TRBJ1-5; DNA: TGTGCCAGCAGCCCCGCCGTAGGAGGGGGCGTTCAGCCCCAGCATTTT; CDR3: CASSPAVGGGVQPQHF
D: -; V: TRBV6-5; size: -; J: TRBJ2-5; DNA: TGTGCCAGCAGTTACTCGACAGCCCAAGAGACCCAGTACTTC; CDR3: CASSYSTAQETQYF
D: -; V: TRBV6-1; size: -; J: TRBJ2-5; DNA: TGTGCCAGCATGTTCCCCAGGAAAGAAGAGACCCAGTACTTC; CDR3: CASMFPRKEETQYF
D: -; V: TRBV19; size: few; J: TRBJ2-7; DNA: TGTGCCAGTAGTCCTGACTTGTCGGAGCAGTACTTC; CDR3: CASSPDLSEQYF
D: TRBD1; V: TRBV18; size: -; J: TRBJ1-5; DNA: TGTGCCAGCTCAGCGGGACAGGGACAGCCCCAGCATTTT; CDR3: CASSAGQGQPQHF
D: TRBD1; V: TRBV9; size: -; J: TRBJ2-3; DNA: TGTGCCAGCAGCAGAACAGGGGGCTCTTTGGATACGCAGTATTTT; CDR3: CASSRTGGSLDTQYF
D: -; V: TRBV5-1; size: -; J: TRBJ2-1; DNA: TGCGCCAGCAGTAAGTATCAGGGGTCCTACAATGAGCAGTTCTTC; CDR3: CASSKYQGSYNEQFF
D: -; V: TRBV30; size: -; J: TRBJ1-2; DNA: TGTGCCTGGAGTGTGGTAGGGGCCGCCGTCTATGGCTACACCTTC; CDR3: CAWSVVGAAVYGYTF
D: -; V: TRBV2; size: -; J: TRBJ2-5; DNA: TGTGCCAGCAGGAACACAGAAATTCAAGAGACCCAGTACTTC; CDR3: CASRNTEIQETQYF
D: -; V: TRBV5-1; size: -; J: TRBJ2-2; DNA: TGCGCCAGCAGCTGGTGGACATCTTATACCCCCGGGGAGCTGTTTTTT; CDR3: CASSWWTSYTPGELFF
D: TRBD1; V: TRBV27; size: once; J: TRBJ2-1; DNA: TGTGCCAGCAGTTTAGACAGGGTCGCTGAGCAGTTCTTC; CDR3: CASSLDRVAEQFF
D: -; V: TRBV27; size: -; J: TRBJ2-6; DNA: TGTGCCAGCAGTTTTGACAGGCGGAGCTCTGGGGCCAACGTCCTGACTTTC; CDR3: CASSFDRRSSGANVLTF
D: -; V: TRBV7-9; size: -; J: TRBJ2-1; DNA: TGTGCCAGCGCCCCACTATCCCCGGGAGTTCGTGAGCAGTTCTTC; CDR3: CASAPLSPGVREQFF
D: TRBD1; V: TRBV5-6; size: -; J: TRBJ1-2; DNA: TGTGCCACCTCCAACAGGGGGGAGGCGTATGGCTACACCTTC; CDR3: CATSNRGEAYGYTF
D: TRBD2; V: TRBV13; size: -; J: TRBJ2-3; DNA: TGTGCCAGCAGCTTATCCAGCGGGAGGTCCAGAGATACGCAGTATTTT; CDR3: CASSLSSGRSRDTQYF
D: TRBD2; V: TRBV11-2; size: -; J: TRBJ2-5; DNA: TGTGCCAGCAGCTTAACGTCTAGCGGGAAAGAGACCCAGTACTTC; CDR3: CASSLTSSGKETQYF
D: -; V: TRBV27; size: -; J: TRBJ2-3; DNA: TGTGCCAGCAGTTTTACCCCCGGTGGCACAGATACGCAGTATTTT; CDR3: CASSFTPGGTDTQYF
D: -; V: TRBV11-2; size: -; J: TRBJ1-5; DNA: TGTGCCAGCAGCTTAGGCAGTCCGAATCAGCCCCAGCATTTT; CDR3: CASSLGSPNQPQHF
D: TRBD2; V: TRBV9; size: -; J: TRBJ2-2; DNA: TGTGCCAGCAGCGTAGATCGGTCTAGCGGAAACACCGGGGAGCTGTTTTTT; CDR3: CASSVDRSSGNTGELFF
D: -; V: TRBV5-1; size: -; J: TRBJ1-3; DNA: TGCGCCAGCAGCTTGGAGGCAGCGGGAAACACCATATATTTT; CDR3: CASSLEAAGNTIYF
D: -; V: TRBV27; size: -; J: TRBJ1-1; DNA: TGTGCCAGCAGGCAGACACCGAACACTGAAGCTTTCTTT; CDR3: CASRQTPNTEAFF
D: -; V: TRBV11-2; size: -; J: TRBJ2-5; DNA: TGTGCCAGCAGCTTAGTTCCAGGGGAAGAGACCCAGTACTTC; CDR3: CASSLVPGEETQYF
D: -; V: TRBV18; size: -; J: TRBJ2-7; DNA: TGTGCCAGCTCGCCAGCGGCAGTCTGGCACGAGCAGTACTTC; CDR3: CASSPAAVWHEQYF
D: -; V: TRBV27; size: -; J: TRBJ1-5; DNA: TGTGCCAGCACGTGGGGAGGCCAGCCCCAGCATTTT; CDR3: CASTWGGQPQHF
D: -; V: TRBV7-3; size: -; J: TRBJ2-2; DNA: TGTGCCAGCAGCTCTTCCCGCTCGGTTACCGGGGAGCTGTTTTTT; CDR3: CASSSSRSVTGELFF
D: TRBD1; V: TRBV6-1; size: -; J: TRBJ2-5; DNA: TGTGCCAGCAGCTACAGGGGTGAAGAGACCCAGTACTTC; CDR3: CASSYRGEETQYF
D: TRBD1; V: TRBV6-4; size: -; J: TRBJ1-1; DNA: TGTGCCGGGCCGGGACAGGGGGCGCGGGACACTGAAGCTTTCTTT; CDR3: CAGPGQGARDTEAFF
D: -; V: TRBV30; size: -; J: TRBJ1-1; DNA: TGTGCCTGGAGCCTGGGGCAAAACACTGAAGCTTTCTTT; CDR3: CAWSLGQNTEAFF
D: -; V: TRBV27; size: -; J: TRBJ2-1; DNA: TGTGCCAGCAGTCCGGGGACTTTTTACAATGAGCAGTTCTTC; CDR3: CASSPGTFYNEQFF